The 31 T cell receptor beta chains below all came from one sample that was sequenced in a study of cytomegalovirus exposure and HLA in healthy donors. It was with 60 Vbeta and 13 Jbeta primers that the PCR ran. Some clones are missing from TCRdb's copy, which holds only in-frame ones; the method was immunoSEQ multiplex PCR. Seen here are some 110,000 clones, 9% to 10% observed once, and the top ten hold about 3%. Sequencing was carried out using PBMCs. The receptors were gathered from a man aged 30-40 years in good health and CMV-seronegative.

The table lists this clone with a few counts. The rearrangement links TRBV2 to TRBJ1-1, with TRBD1 matching over 7 bases. This CDR3 spans 13 amino acids. From germline, CDR1 is SNHLY and CDR2 FYNNEI. V shed 6 bases, J shed 4 bases, and the junction held 5 bases outside the gene matches. The CDR3 loop is CASRHRGGTEAFF. The DNA of the CDR3 is TGTGCCAGCAGGCACAGGGGCGGCACTGAAGCTTTCTTT.

As concerns this clone: This same CDR3 is encoded by further DNA sequences in the sample. The gene calls are TRBV9 and TRBJ2-7; possible D gene TRBD2, 6 bases. Germline lookup yields CDR1 SGDLS and CDR2 YYNGEE. The V end was cut by 3 bases, the J end by 6 bases, with 13 bases between. The CDR3 sequence is 13 residues long. DNA for the CDR3: TGTGCCAGCAGCGCCACACTCGGGGGCGAGCAGTACTTC. Encoded protein: CASSATLGGEQYF.

The chain links TRBV15 to TRBJ2-3; TRBD2 aligns across 10 bases. CDR1 and CDR2 from the germline V gene are LNHNV and YYDKDF (reference sequence). This CDR3 comprises 18 residues. V lost 0 bases to trimming and J lost 4 bases; unmatched junction nucleotides: 10. CDR3 sequence: CATSRDFGLAGEPDTQYF. For the CDR3, the DNA is TGTGCCACCAGCAGAGATTTTGGGCTAGCGGGAGAACCAGATACGCAGTATTTT.

The chain couples TRBV2 to TRBJ1-2, with 7 bases matching TRBD1. The CDR3 is made up of 14 amino acids. Germline loops: CDR1 SNHLY, CDR2 FYNNEI. The junction had 7 bases not matched to a gene; V was cut back by 3 bases and J by 6 bases. The CDR3 region is CASSEITGADGYTF. CDR3 nucleotide sequence: TGTGCCAGCAGTGAGATCACAGGGGCGGATGGCTACACCTTC. The variable domain in full, completed from reference TRBV2 and TRBJ1-2, reads EPEVTQTPSHQVTQMGQEVILRCVPISNHLYFYWYRQILGQKVEFLVSFYNNEISEKSEIFDDQFSVERPDGSNFTLKIRSTKLEDSAMYFCASSEITGADGYTFGSGTRLTVV.

The table lists this clone with a few counts. V and J are TRBV5-6 and TRBJ2-7, with D possibly being TRBD1 (5 bases). The CDR3 is made up of 14 amino acids. Germline loops: CDR1 SGHDT, CDR2 YYEEEE. The ends were cut back, 4 bases at V and 3 bases at J, with 14 bases in the middle. In DNA, the CDR3 is TGTGCCAGCAGCCGTGGAGCAGGGATCTACGAGCAGTACTTC. This translates into CASSRGAGIYEQYF.

This clone was counted between two and nine times. This chain connects TRBV2 to TRBJ2-7, with 9 bases matching TRBD2. Germline CDR1 and CDR2: SNHLY and FYNNEI. J gave up 5 bases and V 7 bases, and 12 bases lay outside the gene matches. The CDR3 contains 15 residues. CDR3 in DNA: TGTGCCAGCACCGAAGGGCTGCGGGGGGGAAACGAGCAGTACTTC. This encodes CASTEGLRGGNEQYF. Variable domain in full (rest from reference TRBV2 and TRBJ2-7): EPEVTQTPSHQVTQMGQEVILRCVPISNHLYFYWYRQILGQKVEFLVSFYNNEISEKSEIFDDQFSVERPDGSNFTLKIRSTKLEDSAMYFCASTEGLRGGNEQYFGPGTRLTVT.

This clone was observed a handful of times. The genes are TRBV28 and TRBJ2-7; the D gene is possibly TRBD2 (5 bases). The germline V gene has CDR1 MDHEN and CDR2 SYDVKM. V was trimmed by 9 bases and J by 4 bases, leaving 13 bases between them. The CDR3 consists of 12 residues. CDR3: CASIGLTYEQYF. The CDR3 bases are TGTGCCAGTATTGGACTGACTTACGAGCAGTACTTC.

This clone was recorded a few times. This chain connects TRBV11-2 to TRBJ1-2; 7 bases line up with TRBD1. Germline CDR1 SGHAT, CDR2 FQNNGV. J lost 2 bases, V lost 5 bases, and 8 bases had no gene match. The CDR3 is made up of 15 amino acids. This CDR3 reads CASSTRQGANYGYTF. The CDR3 DNA is TGTGCCAGCAGCACTCGACAGGGCGCCAACTATGGCTACACCTTC.

In its sample, this clone was seen a few times. V gene TRBV6-5 combines with J gene TRBJ2-1; TRBD2 aligns across 13 bases. The CDR3 loop spans 15 amino acids. CDR1 is MNHEY, CDR2 SVGAGI, per germline. V was clipped by 8 bases and J by 7 bases; unmatched bases: 8. In DNA, the CDR3 is TGTGCCAGCCTTCGACCGGGACTAGCGGGAAATGAGCAGTTCTTC. It is translated as CASLRPGLAGNEQFF.

This clone was counted between two and nine times. The CDR3 reads CASSFRDRGYEQYF. DNA of the CDR3: TGTGCCAGCAGCTTCCGGGACAGGGGGTACGAGCAGTACTTC. The chain links TRBV9 to TRBJ2-7; 11 nucleotides align to TRBD1. Germline V gene lookup returns CDR1 SGDLS and CDR2 YYNGEE. V was pared by 4 bases and J by 4 bases, with 4 bases of the junction left unmatched. This CDR3 has 14 residues.

The chain uses TRBV4-1 and TRBJ2-2; perhaps TRBD2 as D (8 bases). Germline V gene data show CDR1 as MGHRA and CDR2 as YSYEKL. The CDR3 contains 18 residues. V lost 4 bases and J lost 7, with 25 bases in between. The CDR3 is CASSRLGRGPSLVGELFF. CDR3 DNA: TGCGCCAGCAGCCGCCTCGGGAGGGGGCCGAGCTTGGTCGGGGAGCTGTTTTTT.

This chain links TRBV23-1 with TRBJ2-5, with 9 bases fitting TRBD2. TRBV23-1 is treated as an ORF (open reading frame) with a function not yet certain. This CDR3 has 16 residues. The V and J ends lost 2 bases and 9 bases, in that order; junction bases with no gene match: 13. This CDR3 reads CASSQRREGAPGAQYF. The CDR3 nucleotides are TGCGCCAGCAGTCAAAGGCGGGAGGGGGCACCAGGGGCCCAGTACTTC.

The sample holds a few counts of this clone. V and J are TRBV7-8 and TRBJ2-7; 7 bases line up with TRBD1. Losses at the gene ends were 1 base for V and 2 bases for J; bases not matched to a gene: 2. Germline V gene lookup returns CDR1 SGHVS and CDR2 FQNEAQ. This CDR3 is built from 14 residues. Here the CDR3 reads CASSLGTGPYEQYF. The DNA for the CDR3 is TGTGCCAGCAGCTTAGGGACAGGCCCCTACGAGCAGTACTTC. The whole variable domain, remainder taken from reference TRBV7-8 and TRBJ2-7, is GAGVSQSPRYKVAKRGQDVALRCDPISGHVSLFWYQQALGQGPEFLTYFQNEAQLDKSGLPSDRFFAERPEGSVSTLKIQRTQQEDSAVYLCASSLGTGPYEQYFGPGTRLTVT.

In this sample, this clone turned up a few times. The rearrangement joins TRBV7-2 to TRBJ2-1, with D perhaps TRBD1 (5 bases). V was trimmed by 4 bases and J by 7 bases, leaving 11 bases between them. Germline CDR1 is SGHTA and CDR2 is FQGNSA. The CDR3 loop spans 13 amino acids. This chain's CDR3 is CASSSSSGNEQFF. DNA of the CDR3: TGTGCCAGCAGCTCATCATCAGGGAATGAGCAGTTCTTC.

This clone was recorded a few times. The chain combines TRBV5-4 with TRBJ2-7, with D uncertain. From germline, CDR1 is SGHNT and CDR2 YYREEE (reference sequence). The length of the CDR3 is 12 residues. Deletions cut 4 bases from V and 5 bases from J, with 10 bases between. In DNA form, the CDR3 reads TGTGCCAGCAGCCCCCGAGGCCACGAGCAGTACTTC. This translates into CASSPRGHEQYF.

This clone occurred a few times. This chain connects TRBV5-4 to TRBJ1-4; TRBD1 might be the D (5 bases). Trimming removed 0 bases from V and 5 bases from J, with 5 bases in between. Germline loops: CDR1 SGHNT, CDR2 YYREEE (reference sequence). The CDR3 has 13 amino acids. CDR3 loop: CASSLAGNEKLFF. As DNA, the CDR3 is TGTGCCAGCAGCTTGGCAGGGAATGAAAAACTGTTTTTT.

The V call is TRBV5-1, the J call TRBJ2-5; a weak D match, TRBD2 (5 bases). The V end was cut by 4 bases, the J end by 5 bases, with 18 bases between. Germline CDR1 and CDR2: SGHRS and YFSETQ. The CDR3 covers 15 residues. Here the CDR3 reads CASSTLRATGETQYF. In DNA, the CDR3 is TGCGCCAGCAGCACCTTGCGGGCGACCGGGGAGACCCAGTACTTC.

The chain recombines TRBV9 with TRBJ2-7; tentatively, D is TRBD2 (6 bases). The ends were cut back, 0 bases at V and 6 bases at J, with 7 bases in the middle. The germline gives CDR1 SGDLS, CDR2 YYNGEE. This CDR3 contains 12 residues. CDR3 in DNA: TGTGCCAGCAGCGTAGTGGAGGGCGAGCAGTACTTC. Protein: CASSVVEGEQYF.

The CDR3 nucleotides read TGCGCCAGCAGCCCCCGGACAGGGGAGGACGAGCAGTACTTC. It codes for CASSPRTGEDEQYF. J is TRBJ2-7 and V is TRBV5-1, with 9 positions matching TRBD1. The germline CDR1 and CDR2 sequences are SGHRS and YFSETQ. CDR3 size: 14 residues. The V and J ends lost 4 bases and 5 bases, in that order; junction bases with no gene match: 7.

The chain combines TRBV6-4 with TRBJ2-7; 9 nucleotides match TRBD1. The junction had 15 bases not matched to a gene; V was cut back by 0 bases and J by 3 bases. The germline V gene has CDR1 MRHNA and CDR2 SNTAGT. The CDR3 contains 19 residues. CDR3 nucleotides: TGTGCCAGCAGTGACTCGAATACCCCTACCCGGACAGGGGACTACGAGCAGTACTTC. This codes for CASSDSNTPTRTGDYEQYF.

The chain joins TRBV6-1 to TRBJ2-7; 10 bases fit TRBD2. The V and J ends lost 1 base and 3 bases, in that order; junction bases with no gene match: 0. The germline V gene has CDR1 MNHNS and CDR2 SASEGT. The CDR3 contains 14 residues. The CDR3: CASSEGLAGYEQYF. The CDR3 DNA sequence: TGTGCCAGCAGTGAAGGACTAGCGGGCTACGAGCAGTACTTC.

The rearrangement joins TRBV28 to TRBJ1-1, with a weak D call TRBD1 (5 bases). CDR3 size: 14 residues. CDR1 is MDHEN and CDR2 is SYDVKM in the germline V gene. Trimming stripped 2 bases from V and 4 bases from J, with 11 bases between. Written as DNA, the CDR3 is TGTGCCAGCAGTTTAATGGGGCTGGGCACTGAAGCTTTCTTT. It codes for CASSLMGLGTEAFF. Using reference TRBV28 and TRBJ1-1 for the parts outside the CDR3, the full variable domain is DVKVTQSSRYLVKRTGEKVFLECVQDMDHENMFWYRQDPGLGLRLIYFSYDVKMKEKGDIPEGYSVSREKKERFSLILESASTNQTSMYLCASSLMGLGTEAFFGQGTRLTVV.

This clone was seen a few times. This chain links TRBV2 with TRBJ2-7; D unclear. V was cut by 3 bases and J by 1 base, with 13 bases left in between. The germline V gene has CDR1 SNHLY and CDR2 FYNNEI. This CDR3 is built from 15 residues. The CDR3 nucleotides read TGTGCCAGCAGTGACGGTTGGGCAGCTTCCTACGAGCAGTACTTC. It is translated as CASSDGWAASYEQYF.

This rearrangement joins TRBV30 to TRBJ2-7, with D possibly being TRBD2 (5 bases). CDR3 length: 13 amino acids. The germline gives CDR1 GTSNPN, CDR2 SVGIG (reference sequence). Between the trimmed V and J ends, which lost 3 bases and 4 bases, there was a span of 13 bases. Here the CDR3 reads CAWSSGRDYEQYF. In nucleotides, the CDR3 is TGTGCCTGGAGCTCGGGTCGGGATTACGAGCAGTACTTC.

This clone was seen a few times. The chain joins TRBV5-4 to TRBJ2-1, with D maybe TRBD2 (5 bases). Deletions cut 4 bases from V and 8 bases from J, with 13 bases between. The CDR3 has 13 amino acids. Germline assignment: CDR1 SGHNT and CDR2 YYREEE (reference sequence). The CDR3 here is CASSATSPDEQFF. CDR3 nucleotides: TGTGCCAGCAGCGCAACTAGTCCGGATGAGCAGTTCTTC.

This clone has a handful of counts. V and J are TRBV6-1 and TRBJ2-5; the D gene is possibly TRBD2 (6 bases). The V gene's germline CDR1 is MNHNS and CDR2 SASEGT. The CDR3 has 13 residues. Trimming pared 3 bases from V and 4 bases from J, leaving 9 bases between. The CDR3 loop is CASSERESETQYF. CDR3 coding DNA: TGTGCCAGCAGTGAGCGGGAATCAGAGACCCAGTACTTC.

This clone was seen more than once but under ten times. Other DNA sequences in this sample translate to the same CDR3. The chain is built from TRBV27 and TRBJ2-7, with TRBD1 matching 11 bases. The CDR3 extends over 14 amino acids. Germline V gives CDR1 MNHEY, CDR2 SMNVEV (reference sequence). V trimming: 5 bases; J trimming: 3 bases; junction bases outside the gene matches: 3. In DNA, the CDR3 is TGTGCCAGCAGTCCGGGGACAGGGGGCTACGAGCAGTACTTC. Translating gives CASSPGTGGYEQYF.

This chain joins TRBV29-1 and TRBJ1-1, with 8 nucleotides matching TRBD1. CDR3 size: 14 residues. J gave up 4 bases and V 5 bases, and 9 bases lay outside the gene matches. Germline-derived CDR1 and CDR2 are SQVTM and ANQGSEA. CDR3 sequence: CSVWTGTRSTEAFF. CDR3 coding DNA: TGCAGCGTTTGGACAGGGACAAGATCCACTGAAGCTTTCTTT.

There are a few counts of this clone. The chain joins TRBV18 to TRBJ2-3; 10 nucleotides align to TRBD2. Per germline, CDR1 KGHSH and CDR2 LQKENI. V trimming: 4 bases; J trimming: 2 bases; junction bases outside the gene matches: 3. The CDR3 length is 15 residues. Here the CDR3 DNA reads TGTGCCAGCTCACGGACTAGCGGAGACACAGATACGCAGTATTTT. This codes for CASSRTSGDTDTQYF.

The table lists this clone with a few counts. The rearrangement joins TRBV4-3 to TRBJ2-5; TRBD2 matches at 10 bases. V was pared by 4 bases and J by 5 bases, with 7 bases of the junction left unmatched. Germline V gene data show CDR1 as LGHNA and CDR2 as YSLEER. This CDR3 contains 15 residues. Here the CDR3 reads CASSRITSGVETQYF. The CDR3 DNA sequence: TGCGCCAGCAGCCGAATAACTAGCGGGGTGGAGACCCAGTACTTC.

Only a few counts were recorded for this clone. The chain combines TRBV7-2 with TRBJ2-3, with 12 bases lining up with TRBD2. Germline lookup yields CDR1 SGHTA and CDR2 FQGNSA. This CDR3 is built from 15 residues. Trimming took 5 bases from V and 6 from J; bases not matched to a gene: 6. The CDR3 DNA sequence: TGTGCCAGCAGCCTACGACTAGCGGGGGCCGATACGCAGTATTTT. It translates to CASSLRLAGADTQYF.